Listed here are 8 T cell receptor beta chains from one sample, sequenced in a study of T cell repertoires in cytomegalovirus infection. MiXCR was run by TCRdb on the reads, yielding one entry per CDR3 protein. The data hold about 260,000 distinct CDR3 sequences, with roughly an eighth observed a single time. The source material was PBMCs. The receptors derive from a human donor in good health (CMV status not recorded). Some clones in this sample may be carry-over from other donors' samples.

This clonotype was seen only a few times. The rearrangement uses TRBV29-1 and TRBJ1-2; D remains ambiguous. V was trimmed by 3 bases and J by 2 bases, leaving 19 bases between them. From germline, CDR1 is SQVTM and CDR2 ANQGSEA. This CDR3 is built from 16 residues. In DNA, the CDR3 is TGCAGCGTTGACCCGGTCAGGCGTCCCGGCAACTATGGCTACACCTTC. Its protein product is CSVDPVRRPGNYGYTF.

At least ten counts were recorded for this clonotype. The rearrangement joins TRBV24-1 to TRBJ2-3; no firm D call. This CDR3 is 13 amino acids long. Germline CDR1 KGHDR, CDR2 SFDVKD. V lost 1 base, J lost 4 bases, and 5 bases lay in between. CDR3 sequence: CATSDFRADTQYF. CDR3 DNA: TGTGCCACCAGTGATTTCCGCGCAGATACGCAGTATTTT.

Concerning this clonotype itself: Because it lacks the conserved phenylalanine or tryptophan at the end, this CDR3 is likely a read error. The CDR3 DNA is TGCGCCAGCAGCCCTCTAGCGGAGTCCTACAATGAGCAGTTCTAC. Translation gives CASSPLAESYNEQFY. The gene calls are TRBV5-1 and TRBJ2-1; 7 bases align to TRBD2. This CDR3 is 15 amino acids long. Germline V gene data show CDR1 as SGHRS and CDR2 as YFSETQ. J lost 1 base, V lost 4 bases, and 5 bases had no gene match.

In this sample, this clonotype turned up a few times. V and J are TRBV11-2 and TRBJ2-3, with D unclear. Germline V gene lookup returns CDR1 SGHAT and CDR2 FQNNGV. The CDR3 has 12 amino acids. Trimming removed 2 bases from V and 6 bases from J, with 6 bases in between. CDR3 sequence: CASSLRVDTQYF. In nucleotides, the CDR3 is TGTGCCAGCAGCTTAAGGGTGGATACGCAGTATTTT.

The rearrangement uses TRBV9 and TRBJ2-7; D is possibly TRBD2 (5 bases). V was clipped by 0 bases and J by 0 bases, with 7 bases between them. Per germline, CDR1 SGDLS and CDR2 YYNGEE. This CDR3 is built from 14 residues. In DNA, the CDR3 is TGTGCCAGCAGCGTAGGTGGGAGCTCCTACGAGCAGTACTTC. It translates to CASSVGGSSYEQYF.

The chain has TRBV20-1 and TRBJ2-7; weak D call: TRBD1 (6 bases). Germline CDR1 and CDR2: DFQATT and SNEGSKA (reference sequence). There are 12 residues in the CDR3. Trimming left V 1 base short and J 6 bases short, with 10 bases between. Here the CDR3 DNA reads TGCAGTGCTAGAGCAGGGGACGGCGAGCAGTACTTC. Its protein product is CSARAGDGEQYF.

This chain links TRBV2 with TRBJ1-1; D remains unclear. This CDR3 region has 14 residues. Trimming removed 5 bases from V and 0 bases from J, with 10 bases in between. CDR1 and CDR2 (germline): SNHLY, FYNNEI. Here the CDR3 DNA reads TGTGCCAGCAGTCGTCTACAGATGAACACTGAAGCTTTCTTT. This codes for CASSRLQMNTEAFF. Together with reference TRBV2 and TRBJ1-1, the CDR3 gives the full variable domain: EPEVTQTPSHQVTQMGQEVILRCVPISNHLYFYWYRQILGQKVEFLVSFYNNEISEKSEIFDDQFSVERPDGSNFTLKIRSTKLEDSAMYFCASSRLQMNTEAFFGQGTRLTVV.

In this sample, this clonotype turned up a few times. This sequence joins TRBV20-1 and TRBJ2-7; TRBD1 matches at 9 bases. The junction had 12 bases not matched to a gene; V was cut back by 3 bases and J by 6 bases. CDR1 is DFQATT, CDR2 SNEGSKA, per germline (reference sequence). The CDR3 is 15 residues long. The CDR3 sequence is CSASNPGTGFSEQYF. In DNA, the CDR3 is TGCAGTGCTAGCAATCCCGGGACAGGGTTCTCCGAGCAGTACTTC.